The clone carrying this TCR beta chain was counted ten times or more. Its antigen is not known. This entry is derived from a study of T cells in Graves' hyperthyroidism and ophthalmopathy. Whole-study findings and limits: Blood samples included most of the expanded thyroid clonotypes exceeding 0.001.

TCR beta CDR3 regions were amplified from RNA transcripts. TCR CDR3 regions were first amplified by RT-PCR with HTBI primers. TCRdb called the multiplex PCR reads again in MiXCR, with one record for every CDR3 protein. The table records about 840,000 distinct CDR3 sequences, around 38% of them present only once. Sequences were obtained from blood. The receptor comes from a man between 18 and 29 years old with Graves' hyperthyroidism.

CDR3 amino acids: CASSIEAGELFF. CDR3 nucleotide sequence: TGTGCCAGTAGTATAGAAGCCGGGGAGCTGTTTTTT. The chain uses TRBV19 and TRBJ2-2; D gene unclear. Germline CDR1 and CDR2: LNHDA and SQIVND (reference sequence). The CDR3 contains 12 residues. V was pared by 0 bases and J by 6 bases, with 2 bases between.